What follows are 27 T cell receptor beta chains derived from one specimen sequenced in a study of T cell responses to AZD1222 COVID-19 vaccine (dated by TCRdb to the early 2020s). Per the publication, the time point label means: baseline before first vaccination. Receptor libraries were prepared by the immunoSEQ multiplex PCR assay. Sourced from immuneACCESS, this table was stored by TCRdb with only in-frame sequences that have V and J called. A share of the clones is absent; for the studies checked, an unresolved V gene accounts for under half, and the remainder has no known explanation. In this sample the table shows about 130,000 clones, 80% to 90% of which occur a single time. Under 2.5% of the sample is held by the ten biggest clonotypes. The specimen was peripheral blood, collected on day 0 of AZD1222 vaccination. These TCRs come from an adult in good health.

The chain carries TRBV5-1 and TRBJ2-7; D perhaps matches TRBD2 (5 bases). Between the trimmed V and J ends, which lost 7 bases and 2 bases, there was a span of 16 bases. Germline loops: CDR1 SGHRS, CDR2 YFSETQ. CDR3 length: 14 residues. The CDR3 loop is CASRGKAETYEQYF. The CDR3 region has the DNA TGCGCCAGCCGAGGGAAAGCGGAGACCTACGAGCAGTACTTC.

V and J are TRBV2 and TRBJ2-7; the D gene could be TRBD1 or TRBD2 (5 bases each). Germline V lookup: CDR1 SNHLY, CDR2 FYNNEI. The CDR3 covers 13 residues. The V and J ends lost 6 bases and 2 bases respectively, with 11 bases between them. CDR3 sequence reads: CASSRDGPYEQYF. CDR3 nucleotides: TGTGCCAGCAGCCGGGACGGTCCCTACGAGCAGTACTTC.

The V and J genes are TRBV28 and TRBJ2-7, with D perhaps being TRBD1 or TRBD2 (5 bases each). Germline-derived CDR1 and CDR2 are MDHEN and SYDVKM. The CDR3 length is 13 residues. The germline V and J ends were trimmed by 5 bases and 4 bases, with 12 bases remaining between them. CDR3 coding DNA: TGTGCCAGCAGTACCGGGGCAACTTACGAGCAGTACTTC. It codes for CASSTGATYEQYF. Looking up the rest from reference TRBV28 and TRBJ2-7 gives the full variable domain: DVKVTQSSRYLVKRTGEKVFLECVQDMDHENMFWYRQDPGLGLRLIYFSYDVKMKEKGDIPEGYSVSREKKERFSLILESASTNQTSMYLCASSTGATYEQYFGPGTRLTVT.

The CDR3 nucleotides read TGTGCCAGCAGTCTAGGCGACAGGCAAACCCTCTATGGCTACACCTTC. Its protein is CASSLGDRQTLYGYTF. The gene calls are TRBV28 and TRBJ1-2; possibly TRBD1 for D (6 bases). Germline V gene sequence: CDR1 MDHEN, CDR2 SYDVKM. CDR3 size: 16 residues. V lost 5 bases and J 4 bases, leaving 20 bases between the germline ends.

The chain carries TRBV25-1 and TRBJ1-4; 8 nucleotides align to TRBD1. Germline V gives CDR1 MGHDK, CDR2 SYGVNS. Losses at the gene ends were 1 base for V and 4 bases for J; bases not matched to a gene: 2. The CDR3 is 15 residues long. In DNA, the CDR3 is TGTGCCAGCAGTGAATCGGGACAGGTTAATGAAAAACTGTTTTTT. Its protein is CASSESGQVNEKLFF.

V and J are TRBV5-1 and TRBJ1-2; 11 bases are shared with TRBD1. V dropped 3 bases and J dropped 3; count of bases not matched to a gene: 1. This CDR3 spans 14 amino acids. The germline V gene has CDR1 SGHRS and CDR2 YFSETQ. The CDR3 nucleotides are TGCGCCAGCAGCTGGGACAGGGGGGACTATGGCTACACCTTC. The encoded protein is CASSWDRGDYGYTF.

The chain is built from TRBV7-2 and TRBJ1-5; D not resolved. CDR1 is SGHTA and CDR2 is FQGNSA in the germline V gene. V lost 0 bases, J lost 11 bases, and 11 bases lay in between. The CDR3 covers 13 residues. The CDR3 DNA follows: TGTGCCAGCAGCTTAGCAGACCCCCACACCCAGCATTTT. As protein: CASSLADPHTQHF.

The chain employs TRBV7-2 and TRBJ1-3; no firm D call. Germline assignment: CDR1 SGHTA and CDR2 FQGNSA. V lost 1 base to trimming and J lost 0 bases, with 10 bases between them. CDR3 length equals 16 residues. The DNA for the CDR3 is TGTGCCAGCAGCTTAGTTCTACGCCGCTCTGGAAACACCATATATTTT. Translated, it gives CASSLVLRRSGNTIYF.

The chain's CDR3 is CASSESEAGTPYNEQFF. The CDR3, as DNA: TGTGCCAGCAGTGAATCAGAGGCAGGGACCCCCTACAATGAGCAGTTCTTC. J is TRBJ2-1 and V is TRBV6-1; either TRBD1 or TRBD2 may supply D (5 bases each). The germline V gene encodes CDR1 MNHNS and CDR2 SASEGT. This CDR3 comprises 17 residues. V shed 2 bases and J shed 2 bases, with 16 bases lying between them.

The CDR3 sequence: CASSPQGGRPSLSRYEQYF. For the CDR3, the DNA is TGTGCCAGCAGCCCGCAGGGGGGTCGTCCCTCCCTTAGCCGCTACGAGCAGTACTTC. The chain employs TRBV11-2 and TRBJ2-7, with D perhaps TRBD1 (7 bases). The CDR3 runs 19 residues. Between the trimmed V and J ends, which lost 5 bases and 3 bases, there was a span of 29 bases. Germline CDR1 reads SGHAT; CDR2 reads FQNNGV.

The rearrangement joins TRBV6-2 or TRBV6-3 to TRBJ2-3, with 12 nucleotides matching TRBD2. V shed 2 bases and J 3 bases; nucleotides not matched to a gene: 6. Germline V gene sequence: CDR1 MNHEY, CDR2 SVGEGT. This CDR3 comprises 17 residues. The CDR3 loop reads CASSYLRLAGVTDTQYF. DNA for the CDR3: TGTGCCAGCAGTTACCTAAGACTAGCGGGAGTAACAGATACGCAGTATTTT.

This chain joins TRBV28 and TRBJ1-2; 7 bases line up with TRBD1. The CDR3 extends over 15 amino acids. J was trimmed by 0 bases and V by 5 bases; bases with no gene match: 6. Germline CDR1 reads MDHEN; CDR2 reads SYDVKM. The CDR3 nucleotides are TGTGCCAGCAGTCTCGGGACAGCTACTAACTATGGCTACACCTTC. It codes for CASSLGTATNYGYTF.

In DNA form, the CDR3 reads TGTGCCAGCAGTGAATTTCAGGGGGGTTCACCCCTCCACTTT. Its translation: CASSEFQGGSPLHF. This sequence joins TRBV6-1 and TRBJ1-6; TRBD1 aligns across 7 bases. The J segment lost 9 bases and the V segment lost 2 bases, leaving 4 bases of the junction unmatched. The germline gives CDR1 MNHNS, CDR2 SASEGT. This CDR3 region has 14 residues.

The chain employs TRBV28 and TRBJ2-7; no definite D call. CDR1 is MDHEN, CDR2 SYDVKM, per germline. The CDR3 is 12 residues long. V gave up 6 bases and J gave up 2 bases, with 8 bases separating them. In DNA, the CDR3 is TGTGCCAGCAGGTCAGGCCCCTACGAGCAGTACTTC. Its translation: CASRSGPYEQYF.

The J gene is TRBJ1-1, the V gene TRBV7-8; D is perhaps TRBD1 (6 bases). Germline CDR1 SGHVS, CDR2 FQNEAQ. V gave up 1 base and J gave up 1 base, with 13 bases separating them. The CDR3 has 16 residues. CDR3 DNA: TGTGCCAGCAGCTTAGGTGTTCTCAGGGGGAACACTGAAGCTTTCTTT. This sequence encodes CASSLGVLRGNTEAFF.

This clone occurred a few times. V usage is TRBV5-1 and J usage is TRBJ2-1, with TRBD2 identical over 9 bases. V lost 2 bases and J lost 4; bases outside the gene matches: 7. Germline CDR1 reads SGHRS; CDR2 reads YFSETQ. The CDR3 totals 16 residues. CDR3 sequence: CASSFLAGTTYNEQFF. The CDR3 region has the DNA TGCGCCAGCAGCTTTCTAGCGGGGACTACTTACAATGAGCAGTTCTTC.

The rearrangement joins TRBV5-1 to TRBJ1-6; D gene unclear. The CDR3 has 16 amino acids. V lost 4 bases and J lost 5, with 16 bases in between. CDR1 and CDR2 (germline): SGHRS, YFSETQ. The CDR3 bases are TGCGCCAGCAGCGGCGGTCGCGGGGTGAATAATTCACCCCTCCACTTT. Amino acids: CASSGGRGVNNSPLHF.

The CDR3 is CASSLASAGDNEQFF. CDR3 DNA: TGTGCCAGCAGCTTAGCGTCGGCGGGGGACAATGAGCAGTTCTTC. The rearrangement joins TRBV7-9 to TRBJ2-1; 7 bases agree with TRBD2. V gave up 0 bases and J gave up 5 bases; unmatched junction bases: 4. The CDR3 runs 15 residues. The germline CDR1 and CDR2 sequences are SEHNR and FQNEAQ (reference sequence).

The chain carries TRBV15 and TRBJ1-3; 7 bases align to TRBD1. The germline V gene encodes CDR1 LNHNV and CDR2 YYDKDF (reference sequence). Losses at the gene ends were 1 base for V and 3 bases for J; bases not matched to a gene: 3. The CDR3 extends over 15 amino acids. The CDR3 loop reads CATSRVAGGGNTIYF. CDR3 bases: TGTGCCACCAGCAGAGTGGCAGGGGGTGGAAACACCATATATTTT.

This chain links TRBV27 with TRBJ1-2, with 7 bases aligning to TRBD1. This CDR3 region has 13 residues. The germline V gene has CDR1 MNHEY and CDR2 SMNVEV (reference sequence). V lost 6 bases and J lost 4; bases outside the gene matches: 5. The CDR3, as DNA: TGTGCCAGCAGGGCAAGGGACAGCTATGGCTACACCTTC. As protein: CASRARDSYGYTF.

The chain recombines TRBV27 with TRBJ2-3; 8 bases line up with TRBD1. J lost 1 base, V lost 4 bases, and 1 base had no gene match. In germline, CDR1 is MNHEY, CDR2 SMNVEV (reference sequence). This CDR3 region has 14 residues. The CDR3 reads CASSSQGGTDTQYF. As DNA, the CDR3 is TGTGCCAGCAGTTCACAGGGGGGCACAGATACGCAGTATTTT.

This sequence joins TRBV15 and TRBJ2-7, with TRBD2 matching over 7 bases. This CDR3 has 16 residues. Germline V lookup: CDR1 LNHNV, CDR2 YYDKDF (reference sequence). With V trimmed by 3 bases and J by 0 bases, 8 bases remained unmatched. The CDR3 is CATSSDRRGGSYEQYF. The CDR3 DNA is TGTGCCACCAGCAGCGATCGCCGCGGGGGCTCCTACGAGCAGTACTTC. The complete variable domain, with remaining parts taken from reference TRBV15 and TRBJ2-7, reads DAMVIQNPRYQVTQFGKPVTLSCSQTLNHNVMYWYQQKSSQAPKLLFHYYDKDFNNEADTPDNFQSRRPNTSFCFLDIRSPGLGDTAMYLCATSSDRRGGSYEQYFGPGTRLTVT.

The CDR3 loop is CASSLERGYEQYF. Written as DNA, the CDR3 is TGTGCCAGCAGCTTAGAGCGGGGCTACGAGCAGTACTTC. The chain joins TRBV13 to TRBJ2-7, with 7 bases fitting TRBD2. This CDR3 has 13 amino acids. Germline trimming cut 1 base from V and 3 bases from J; bases unmatched to any gene: 0. The germline V gene has CDR1 PRHDT and CDR2 FYEKMQ (reference sequence).

The rearrangement links TRBV28 to TRBJ1-5; a weak D match, TRBD1 (5 bases). This CDR3 is 16 amino acids long. Trimming took 3 bases from V and 4 from J, leaving 16 bases between them. Germline values: CDR1 MDHEN, CDR2 SYDVKM. DNA for the CDR3: TGTGCCAGCAGTTTTGTCAGGGAGGTAGGGAATCAGCCCCAGCATTTT. Its translation: CASSFVREVGNQPQHF. Full variable domain (remainder filled in from reference TRBV28 and TRBJ1-5): DVKVTQSSRYLVKRTGEKVFLECVQDMDHENMFWYRQDPGLGLRLIYFSYDVKMKEKGDIPEGYSVSREKKERFSLILESASTNQTSMYLCASSFVREVGNQPQHFGDGTRLSIL.

V and J are TRBV4-2 and TRBJ1-2; D gene uncertain. Trimming took off 8 bases at V and 4 bases at J, with 11 bases between the two ends. The CDR3 is made up of 12 amino acids. In germline, CDR1 is LGHNA, CDR2 YNFKEQ. In nucleotides, the CDR3 is TGTGCCAGCTTTACTCGACGCTATGGCTACACCTTC. Translation: CASFTRRYGYTF.

In DNA form, the CDR3 reads TGCGCCAGCAGCCAAGATGGTTCTGTCAATTCACCCCTCCACTTT. It yields the protein CASSQDGSVNSPLHF. This sequence joins TRBV4-3 and TRBJ1-6; D is uncertain. The CDR3 is 15 residues long. V gave up 0 bases and J gave up 7 bases, with 10 bases separating them. In germline, CDR1 is LGHNA, CDR2 YSLEER.

The chain joins TRBV5-1 to TRBJ1-4; TRBD1 matches 7 bases. V dropped 1 base and J dropped 0; count of bases not matched to a gene: 6. This CDR3 comprises 17 residues. Germline V gene data show CDR1 as SGHRS and CDR2 as YFSETQ. In DNA form, the CDR3 reads TGCGCCAGCAGCTTGTTTGGAGGGGGCTCAACTAATGAAAAACTGTTTTTT. Translation: CASSLFGGGSTNEKLFF.